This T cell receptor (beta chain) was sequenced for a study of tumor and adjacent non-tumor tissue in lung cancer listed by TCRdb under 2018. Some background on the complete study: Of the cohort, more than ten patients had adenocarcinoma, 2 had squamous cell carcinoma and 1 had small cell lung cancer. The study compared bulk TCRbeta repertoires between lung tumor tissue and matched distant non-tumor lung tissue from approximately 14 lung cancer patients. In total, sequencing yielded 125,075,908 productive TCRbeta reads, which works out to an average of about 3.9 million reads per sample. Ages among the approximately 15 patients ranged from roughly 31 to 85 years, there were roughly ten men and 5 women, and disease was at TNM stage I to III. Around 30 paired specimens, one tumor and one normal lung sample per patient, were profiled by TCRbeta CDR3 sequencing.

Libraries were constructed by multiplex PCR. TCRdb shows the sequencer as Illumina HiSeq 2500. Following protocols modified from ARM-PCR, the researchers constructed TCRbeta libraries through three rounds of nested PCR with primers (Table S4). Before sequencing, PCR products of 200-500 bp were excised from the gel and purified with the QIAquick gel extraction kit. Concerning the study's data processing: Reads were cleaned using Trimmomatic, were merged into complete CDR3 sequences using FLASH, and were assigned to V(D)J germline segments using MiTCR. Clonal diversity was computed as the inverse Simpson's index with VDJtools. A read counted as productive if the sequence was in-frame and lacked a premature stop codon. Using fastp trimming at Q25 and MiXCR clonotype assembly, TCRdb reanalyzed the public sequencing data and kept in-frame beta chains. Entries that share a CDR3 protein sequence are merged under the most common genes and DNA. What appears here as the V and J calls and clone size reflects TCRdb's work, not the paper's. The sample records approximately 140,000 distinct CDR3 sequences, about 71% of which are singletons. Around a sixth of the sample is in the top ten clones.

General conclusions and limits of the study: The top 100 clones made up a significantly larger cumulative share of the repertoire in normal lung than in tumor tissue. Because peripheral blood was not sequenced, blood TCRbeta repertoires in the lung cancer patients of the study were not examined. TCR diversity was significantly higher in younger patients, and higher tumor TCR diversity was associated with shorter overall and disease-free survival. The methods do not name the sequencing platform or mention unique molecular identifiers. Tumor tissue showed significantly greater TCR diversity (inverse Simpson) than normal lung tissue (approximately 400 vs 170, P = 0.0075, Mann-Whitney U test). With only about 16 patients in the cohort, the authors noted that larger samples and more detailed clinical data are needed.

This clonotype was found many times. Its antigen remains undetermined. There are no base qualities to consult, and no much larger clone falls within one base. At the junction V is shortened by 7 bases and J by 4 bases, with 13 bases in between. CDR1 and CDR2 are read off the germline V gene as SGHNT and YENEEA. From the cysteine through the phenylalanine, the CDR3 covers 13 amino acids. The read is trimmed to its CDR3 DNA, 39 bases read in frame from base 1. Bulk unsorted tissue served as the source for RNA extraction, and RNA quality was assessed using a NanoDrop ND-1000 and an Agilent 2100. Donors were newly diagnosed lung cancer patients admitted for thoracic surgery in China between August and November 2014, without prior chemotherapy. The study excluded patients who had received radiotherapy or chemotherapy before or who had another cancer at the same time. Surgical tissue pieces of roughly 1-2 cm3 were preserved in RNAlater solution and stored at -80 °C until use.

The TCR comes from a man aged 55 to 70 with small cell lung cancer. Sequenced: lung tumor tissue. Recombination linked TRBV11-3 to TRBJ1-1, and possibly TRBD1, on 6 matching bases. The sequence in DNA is TGTGCCAGCAAGAAGGAGGGGGGCACTGAAGCTTTCTTT. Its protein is CASKKEGGTEAFF.